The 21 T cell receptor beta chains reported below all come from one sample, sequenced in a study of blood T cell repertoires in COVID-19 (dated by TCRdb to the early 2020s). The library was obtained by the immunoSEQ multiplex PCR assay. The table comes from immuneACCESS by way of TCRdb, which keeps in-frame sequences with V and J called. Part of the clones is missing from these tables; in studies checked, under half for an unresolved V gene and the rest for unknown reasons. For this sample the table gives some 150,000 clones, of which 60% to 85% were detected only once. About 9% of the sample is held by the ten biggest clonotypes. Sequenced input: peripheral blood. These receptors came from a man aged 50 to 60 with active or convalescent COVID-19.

The CDR3 bases are TGTGCCAGTACCCAAAGGGGGAATAACTATGGCTACACCTTC. Its protein is CASTQRGNNYGYTF. The rearrangement links TRBV19 to TRBJ1-2; weak D call: TRBD1 (6 bases). V was shortened by 7 bases and J by 1 base, with 13 bases between the two germline ends. Per the germline V gene, CDR1 is LNHDA and CDR2 is SQIVND (reference sequence). CDR3 length: 14 residues.

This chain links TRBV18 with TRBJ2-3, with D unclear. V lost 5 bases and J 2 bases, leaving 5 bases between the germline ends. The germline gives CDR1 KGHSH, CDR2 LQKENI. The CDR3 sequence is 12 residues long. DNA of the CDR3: TGTGCCAGCTCATACTACACAGATACGCAGTATTTT. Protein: CASSYYTDTQYF.

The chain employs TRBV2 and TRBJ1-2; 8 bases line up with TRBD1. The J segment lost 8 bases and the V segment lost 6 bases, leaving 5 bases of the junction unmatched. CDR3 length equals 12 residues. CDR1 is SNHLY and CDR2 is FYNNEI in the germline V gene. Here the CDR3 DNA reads TGTGCCAGCAGCCTGACAGGGGAGGGCTACACCTTC. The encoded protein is CASSLTGEGYTF.

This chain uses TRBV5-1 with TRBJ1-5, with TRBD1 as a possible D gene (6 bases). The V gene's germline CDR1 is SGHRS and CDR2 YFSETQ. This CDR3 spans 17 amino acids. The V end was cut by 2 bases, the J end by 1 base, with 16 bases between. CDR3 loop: CASSFIPLGQSNQPQHF. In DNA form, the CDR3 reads TGCGCCAGCAGCTTTATCCCTCTTGGACAGAGCAATCAGCCCCAGCATTTT.

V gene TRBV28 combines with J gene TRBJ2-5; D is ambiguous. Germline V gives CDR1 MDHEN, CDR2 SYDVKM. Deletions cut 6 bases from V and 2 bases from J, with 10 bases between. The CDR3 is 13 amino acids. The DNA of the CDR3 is TGTGCCAGCAGCCCCAGTCCTCAAGAGACCCAGTACTTC. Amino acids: CASSPSPQETQYF.

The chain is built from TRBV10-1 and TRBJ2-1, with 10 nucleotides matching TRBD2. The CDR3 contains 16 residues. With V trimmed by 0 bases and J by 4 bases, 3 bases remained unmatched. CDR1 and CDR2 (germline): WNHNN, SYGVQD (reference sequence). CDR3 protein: CASSESERGGYNEQFF. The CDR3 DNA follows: TGCGCCAGCAGTGAGTCGGAGCGGGGGGGGTACAATGAGCAGTTCTTC.

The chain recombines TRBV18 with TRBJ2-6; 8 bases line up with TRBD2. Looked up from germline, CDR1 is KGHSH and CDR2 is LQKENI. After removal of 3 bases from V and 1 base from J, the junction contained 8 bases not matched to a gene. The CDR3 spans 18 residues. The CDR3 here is CASSPGQRGGSGANVLTF. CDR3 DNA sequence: TGTGCCAGCTCACCCGGACAGCGCGGGGGGTCTGGGGCCAACGTCCTGACTTTC.

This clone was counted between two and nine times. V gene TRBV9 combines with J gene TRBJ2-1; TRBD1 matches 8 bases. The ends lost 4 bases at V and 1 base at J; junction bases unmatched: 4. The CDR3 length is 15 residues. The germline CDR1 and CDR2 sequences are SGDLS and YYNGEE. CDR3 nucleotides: TGTGCCAGCAGCCCCCAGGGGGCTTCCTACAATGAGCAGTTCTTC. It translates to CASSPQGASYNEQFF. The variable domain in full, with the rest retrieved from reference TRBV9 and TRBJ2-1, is DSGVTQTPKHLITATGQRVTLRCSPRSGDLSVYWYQQSLDQGLQFLIQYYNGEERAKGNILERFSAQQFPDLHSELNLSSLELGDSALYFCASSPQGASYNEQFFGPGTRLTVL.

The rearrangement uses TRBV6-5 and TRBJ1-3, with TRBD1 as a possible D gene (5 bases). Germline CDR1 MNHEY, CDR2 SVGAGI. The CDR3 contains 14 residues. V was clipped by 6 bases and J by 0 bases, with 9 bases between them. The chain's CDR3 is CASRTDSSGNTIYF. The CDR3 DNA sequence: TGTGCCAGCAGAACAGACAGCTCTGGAAACACCATATATTTT.

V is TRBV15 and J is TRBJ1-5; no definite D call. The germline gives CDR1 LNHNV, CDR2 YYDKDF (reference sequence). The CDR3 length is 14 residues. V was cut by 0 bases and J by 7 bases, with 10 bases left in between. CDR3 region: CATSREGSRQPQHF. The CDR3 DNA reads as TGTGCCACCAGCAGAGAGGGCAGTCGGCAGCCCCAGCATTTT.

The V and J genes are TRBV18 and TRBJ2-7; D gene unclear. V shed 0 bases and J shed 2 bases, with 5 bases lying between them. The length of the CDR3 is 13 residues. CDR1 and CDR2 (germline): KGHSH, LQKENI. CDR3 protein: CASSPPLTYEQYF. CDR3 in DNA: TGTGCCAGCTCACCACCCCTAACCTACGAGCAGTACTTC.

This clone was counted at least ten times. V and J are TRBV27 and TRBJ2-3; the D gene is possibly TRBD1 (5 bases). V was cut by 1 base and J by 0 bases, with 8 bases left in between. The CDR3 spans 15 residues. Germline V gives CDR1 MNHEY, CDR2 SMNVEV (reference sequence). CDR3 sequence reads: CASSLLRGSTDTQYF. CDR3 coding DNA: TGTGCCAGCAGTTTATTAAGGGGTAGCACAGATACGCAGTATTTT.

As DNA, the CDR3 is TGTGCCAGCAGCCCCAACCGGGACAGACAAGAGACCCAGTACTTC. Encoded protein: CASSPNRDRQETQYF. The chain is built from TRBV4-2 and TRBJ2-5; 7 bases are shared with TRBD1. Germline V gene data show CDR1 as LGHNA and CDR2 as YNFKEQ. The CDR3 loop spans 15 amino acids. Germline trimming cut 4 bases from V and 2 bases from J; bases unmatched to any gene: 7.

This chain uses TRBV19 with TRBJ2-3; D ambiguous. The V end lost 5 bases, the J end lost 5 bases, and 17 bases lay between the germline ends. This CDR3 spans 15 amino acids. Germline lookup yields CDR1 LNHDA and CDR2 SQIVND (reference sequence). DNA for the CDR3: TGTGCCAGTAGTGCGAACCCCTTTCTGAAAGATACGCAGTATTTT. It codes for CASSANPFLKDTQYF.

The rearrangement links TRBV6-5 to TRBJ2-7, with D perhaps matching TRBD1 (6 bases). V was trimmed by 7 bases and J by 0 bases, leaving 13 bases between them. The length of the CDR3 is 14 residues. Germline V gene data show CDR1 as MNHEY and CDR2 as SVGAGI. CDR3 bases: TGTGCCAGCACCATCGACAGGCGCTCCTACGAGCAGTACTTC. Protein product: CASTIDRRSYEQYF.

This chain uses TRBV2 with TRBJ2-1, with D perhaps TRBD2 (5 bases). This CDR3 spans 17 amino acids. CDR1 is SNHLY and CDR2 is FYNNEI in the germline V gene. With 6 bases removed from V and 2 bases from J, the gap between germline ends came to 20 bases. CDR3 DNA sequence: TGTGCCAGCAGCGAGGTTGGACTTCCCGGCCCCTACAATGAGCAGTTCTTC. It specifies CASSEVGLPGPYNEQFF. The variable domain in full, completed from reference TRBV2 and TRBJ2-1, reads EPEVTQTPSHQVTQMGQEVILRCVPISNHLYFYWYRQILGQKVEFLVSFYNNEISEKSEIFDDQFSVERPDGSNFTLKIRSTKLEDSAMYFCASSEVGLPGPYNEQFFGPGTRLTVL.

The CDR3 DNA follows: TGTGCCAGCAGCCCTAGACTAGCGGGAAGGGGCAGCTACGAGCAGTACTTC. Protein sequence: CASSPRLAGRGSYEQYF. The gene calls are TRBV6-2 or TRBV6-3 and TRBJ2-7; 11 positions match TRBD2. The V segment lost 6 bases and the J segment 3 bases; nucleotides outside the gene matches: 13. Germline V gene lookup returns CDR1 MNHEY and CDR2 SVGEGT. The CDR3 extends over 17 amino acids.

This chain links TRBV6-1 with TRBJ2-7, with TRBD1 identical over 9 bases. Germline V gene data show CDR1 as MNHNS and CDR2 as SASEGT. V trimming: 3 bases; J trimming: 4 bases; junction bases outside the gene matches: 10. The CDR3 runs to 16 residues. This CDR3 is CASSDPGTGLKYEQYF. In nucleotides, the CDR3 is TGTGCCAGCAGTGATCCCGGGACAGGGTTAAAGTACGAGCAGTACTTC.

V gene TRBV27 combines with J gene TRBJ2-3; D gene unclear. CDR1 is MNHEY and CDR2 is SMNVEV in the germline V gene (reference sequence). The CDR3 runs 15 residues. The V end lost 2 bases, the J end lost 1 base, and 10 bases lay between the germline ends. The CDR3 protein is CASSLTVSGTDTQYF. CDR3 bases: TGTGCCAGCAGTTTAACCGTTTCGGGCACAGATACGCAGTATTTT.

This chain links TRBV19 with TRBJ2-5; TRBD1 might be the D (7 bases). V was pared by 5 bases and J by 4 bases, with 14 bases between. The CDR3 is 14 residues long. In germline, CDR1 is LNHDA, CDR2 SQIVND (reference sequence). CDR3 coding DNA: TGTGCCAGTAGTTCAGGGGGACTTATAGAGACCCAGTACTTC. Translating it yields CASSSGGLIETQYF.

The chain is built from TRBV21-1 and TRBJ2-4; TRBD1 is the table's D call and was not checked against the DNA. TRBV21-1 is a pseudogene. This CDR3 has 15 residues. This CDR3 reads CASSCEQGVKNIQYF. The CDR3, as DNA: TGTGCCAGCAGCTGTGAGCAGGGTGTCAAAAACATTCAGTACTTC.